Shown below are 22 T cell receptor beta chains from a single sample sequenced in a study of cytomegalovirus exposure and HLA in healthy donors. The PCR was carried out with 60 Vbeta primers and 13 Jbeta primers. Assay used: immunoSEQ multiplex PCR; TCRdb lists only in-frame clones, some missing. The table records more than 110,000 clones, 80% of them present only once. The sample taken for sequencing was PBMCs. The receptors here all came from a man aged 50 to 59 in good health and CMV-seronegative.

The V gene is TRBV9, the J gene TRBJ1-2, with unresolved D. There are 14 residues in the CDR3. Germline CDR1 and CDR2: SGDLS and YYNGEE. Trimming pared 0 bases from V and 0 bases from J, leaving 6 bases between. The CDR3 region is CASSVGDTNYGYTF. CDR3 nucleotides: TGTGCCAGCAGCGTAGGAGATACTAACTATGGCTACACCTTC. The complete variable domain, with remaining parts taken from reference TRBV9 and TRBJ1-2, reads DSGVTQTPKHLITATGQRVTLRCSPRSGDLSVYWYQQSLDQGLQFLIQYYNGEERAKGNILERFSAQQFPDLHSELNLSSLELGDSALYFCASSVGDTNYGYTFGSGTRLTVV.

J is TRBJ1-6 and V is TRBV5-1, with TRBD1 as a possible D gene (5 bases). The length of the CDR3 is 16 residues. V lost 2 bases, J lost 8 bases, and 17 bases lay in between. Germline loops: CDR1 SGHRS, CDR2 YFSETQ. The DNA for the CDR3 is TGCGCCAGCAGCTTAGGGGATACAAACTGGGATTCACCCCTCCACTTT. It codes for CASSLGDTNWDSPLHF.

This chain uses TRBV5-1 with TRBJ1-3, with D possibly being TRBD1 (6 bases). Per the germline V gene, CDR1 is SGHRS and CDR2 is YFSETQ. Trimming stripped 7 bases from V and 0 bases from J, with 14 bases between. This CDR3 contains 15 residues. Here the CDR3 DNA reads TGCGCCAGCGCCACTGACAGGCGCTCTGGAAACACCATATATTTT. Protein sequence: CASATDRRSGNTIYF.

This clone was seen a few times. This rearrangement joins TRBV6-1 to TRBJ1-5; D uncertain. Germline CDR1 reads MNHNS; CDR2 reads SASEGT. The ends were cut back, 3 bases at V and 7 bases at J, with 4 bases in the middle. CDR3 length: 11 amino acids. CDR3 DNA: TGTGCCAGCAGTGATCTGCAGCCCCAGCATTTT. It is translated as CASSDLQPQHF.

The chain combines TRBV25-1 with TRBJ2-5; D not certain. Judging by the DNA end, TRBJ2-7 fits better; the J call may be wrong. Germline V gene data show CDR1 as MGHDK and CDR2 as SYGVNS. The CDR3 spans 11 residues. This chain's CDR3 is CASSTYYEQYF. Written as DNA, the CDR3 is TGTGCCAGCAGTACCTACTACGAGCAGTACTTC.

V usage is TRBV6-1 and J usage is TRBJ1-6, with 7 bases that match TRBD1. V shed 3 bases and J 7 bases; nucleotides not matched to a gene: 9. The CDR3 covers 16 residues. In germline, CDR1 is MNHNS, CDR2 SASEGT. CDR3 DNA: TGTGCCAGCAGTGATCCGCCGGGACAGCGGAATTCACCCCTCCACTTT. Its protein product is CASSDPPGQRNSPLHF.

The chain employs TRBV5-3 and TRBJ1-5; unclear D gene. TRBV5-3 is classed as an ORF, of uncertain function. The ends were cut back, 4 bases at V and 5 bases at J, with 10 bases in the middle. This CDR3 has 13 residues. The CDR3 nucleotides are TGTGCCAGAAGCCCCTGTACTTATCAGCCCCAGCATTTT. This sequence encodes CARSPCTYQPQHF.

This clone was picked up one time. The J gene is TRBJ1-5, the V gene TRBV6-5; 8 bases map to TRBD1. Germline CDR1 reads MNHEY; CDR2 reads SVGAGI. CDR3 length: 14 amino acids. J gave up 5 bases and V 7 bases, and 7 bases lay outside the gene matches. The CDR3 DNA reads as TGTGCCAGCAAAAGGGACAGGACCGATCAGCCCCAGCATTTT. Encoded protein: CASKRDRTDQPQHF.

V and J are TRBV7-8 and TRBJ2-5; 8 bases agree with TRBD2. Matching the DNA end better, TRBJ2-7 makes the J call doubtful. This CDR3 is 15 amino acids long. Germline assignment: CDR1 SGHVS and CDR2 FQNEAQ. The CDR3 nucleotides are TGTGCCAGCAGGGGGAGCGGGAGCCGCTCCTACGAGCAGTACTTC. Its protein product is CASRGSGSRSYEQYF.

This CDR3 reads CASQTGGGGYEQYF. CDR3 bases: TGTGCCAGCCAAACCGGCGGGGGGGGCTACGAGCAGTACTTC. The chain is built from TRBV11-2 and TRBJ2-7; 9 nucleotides match TRBD2. Germline V CDR1 and CDR2: SGHAT, FQNNGV. The V and J ends lost 8 bases and 3 bases, in that order; junction bases with no gene match: 8. CDR3 length equals 14 residues.

The gene calls are TRBV9 and TRBJ1-1; 7 bases map to TRBD1. Germline loops: CDR1 SGDLS, CDR2 YYNGEE. With 0 bases clipped from V and 8 bases from J, the junction kept 7 bases outside the gene matches. The CDR3 spans 14 residues. The CDR3 here is CASSVGGTDLEAFF. The CDR3, as DNA: TGTGCCAGCAGCGTAGGTGGGACAGACTTAGAAGCTTTCTTT. Full variable domain (outside the CDR3, taken from reference TRBV9 and TRBJ1-1): DSGVTQTPKHLITATGQRVTLRCSPRSGDLSVYWYQQSLDQGLQFLIQYYNGEERAKGNILERFSAQQFPDLHSELNLSSLELGDSALYFCASSVGGTDLEAFFGQGTRLTVV.

Notes on this clone: Other nucleotide sequences in the sample specify the same CDR3. The rearrangement links TRBV5-1 to TRBJ2-5; 7 bases are a match to TRBD1. The CDR3 extends over 14 amino acids. Germline values: CDR1 SGHRS, CDR2 YFSETQ. Trimming removed 0 bases from V and 2 bases from J; junction bases left unmatched: 1. CDR3 region: CASSLGRGQETQYF. CDR3 bases: TGCGCCAGCAGCTTGGGCAGGGGGCAAGAGACCCAGTACTTC.

This sequence joins TRBV9 and TRBJ2-1, with TRBD2 identical over 8 bases. The germline V gene encodes CDR1 SGDLS and CDR2 YYNGEE. CDR3 length: 16 residues. Germline trimming cut 0 bases from V and 2 bases from J; bases unmatched to any gene: 4. CDR3 bases: TGTGCCAGCAGCGTAGCGGGAGGGAACCCCTACAATGAGCAGTTCTTC. Protein product: CASSVAGGNPYNEQFF.

The rearrangement joins TRBV15 to TRBJ1-4; 7 nucleotides line up with TRBD1. V was pared by 5 bases and J by 1 base, with 13 bases of the junction left unmatched. In germline, CDR1 is LNHNV, CDR2 YYDKDF (reference sequence). This CDR3 is built from 18 residues. CDR3 region: CATSEPTGDLGTNEKLFF. CDR3 sequence (DNA): TGTGCCACCAGCGAACCCACAGGGGACCTGGGAACTAATGAAAAACTGTTTTTT. Based on the CDR3 plus reference TRBV15 and TRBJ1-4, the full variable domain is DAMVIQNPRYQVTQFGKPVTLSCSQTLNHNVMYWYQQKSSQAPKLLFHYYDKDFNNEADTPDNFQSRRPNTSFCFLDIRSPGLGDTAMYLCATSEPTGDLGTNEKLFFGSGTQLSVL.

This clone was seen only a few times. The chain is built from TRBV19 and TRBJ2-2; 14 nucleotides align to TRBD2. The CDR3 is 17 residues long. The V gene end was trimmed by 4 bases and the J gene end by 5 bases; junction bases not matched to a gene: 6. Germline V gene data show CDR1 as LNHDA and CDR2 as SQIVND (reference sequence). The CDR3 loop is CASSTTSGRGRTGELFF. The CDR3 DNA follows: TGTGCCAGTAGTACGACTAGCGGGAGGGGAAGGACCGGGGAGCTGTTTTTT.

This clone was counted between two and nine times. This chain uses TRBV6-1 with TRBJ2-6, with a weak D call TRBD1 (5 bases). The germline gives CDR1 MNHNS, CDR2 SASEGT. The CDR3 runs 18 residues. Trimming cost V 4 bases and J 1 base, with 17 bases left between them. CDR3 amino acids: CASSATGVFKSGANVLTF. CDR3 coding DNA: TGTGCCAGCAGTGCTACAGGAGTATTCAAGTCTGGGGCCAACGTCCTGACTTTC.

In DNA, the CDR3 is TGTGCCAGCAGCTTAGAACTAGCGGGATTCCGCGAGCAGTACTTC. Translated: CASSLELAGFREQYF. This rearrangement joins TRBV7-9 to TRBJ2-7; TRBD2 aligns across 10 bases. The CDR3 has 15 residues. Per the germline V gene, CDR1 is SEHNR and CDR2 is FQNEAQ (reference sequence). The trim removed 1 base at V and 6 bases at J, leaving 6 bases unmatched.

This clone was seen a few times. The CDR3 DNA follows: TGCAGCGTTGATGAGGTCGGGACAGGGGTCAATGAGCAGTTCTTC. It yields the protein CSVDEVGTGVNEQFF. This chain connects TRBV29-1 to TRBJ2-1; 10 bases match TRBD1. CDR3 length: 15 residues. V was pared by 3 bases and J by 6 bases, with 8 bases of the junction left unmatched. CDR1 SQVTM and CDR2 ANQGSEA come from the germline V gene.

The chain joins TRBV7-8 to TRBJ2-2; D call uncertain. The V end was cut by 4 bases, the J end by 8 bases, with 8 bases between. The CDR3 contains 12 residues. Germline CDR1 reads SGHVS; CDR2 reads FQNEAQ. This CDR3 is CASSSYTGELFF. CDR3 nucleotides: TGTGCCAGCAGCTCCTATACTGGGGAGCTGTTTTTT.

The gene calls are TRBV6-1 and TRBJ1-4; 10 bases are a match to TRBD1. V shed 2 bases, J shed 2 bases, and the junction held 5 bases outside the gene matches. The CDR3 is made up of 17 amino acids. The V gene's germline CDR1 is MNHNS and CDR2 SASEGT. The CDR3: CASSERQGAGTNEKLFF. Written as DNA, the CDR3 is TGTGCCAGCAGTGAACGACAGGGGGCCGGGACTAATGAAAAACTGTTTTTT.

The gene calls are TRBV6-6 and TRBJ2-3, with D perhaps TRBD2 (5 bases). The germline CDR1 and CDR2 sequences are MNHNY and SVGAGI (reference sequence). CDR3 length: 13 residues. Deletions cut 8 bases from V and 1 base from J, with 10 bases between. CDR3 coding DNA: TGTGCCAGCGGGAGAGGTGGCACAGATACGCAGTATTTT. This encodes CASGRGGTDTQYF.

The chain links TRBV6-1 to TRBJ2-2, with 7 bases aligning to TRBD1. V gave up 6 bases and J gave up 4 bases; unmatched junction bases: 8. The CDR3 is 15 residues long. The germline CDR1 and CDR2 sequences are MNHNS and SASEGT. Here the CDR3 reads CASRISGTVTGELFF. The DNA of the CDR3 is TGTGCCAGCAGGATATCCGGGACAGTCACCGGGGAGCTGTTTTTT.